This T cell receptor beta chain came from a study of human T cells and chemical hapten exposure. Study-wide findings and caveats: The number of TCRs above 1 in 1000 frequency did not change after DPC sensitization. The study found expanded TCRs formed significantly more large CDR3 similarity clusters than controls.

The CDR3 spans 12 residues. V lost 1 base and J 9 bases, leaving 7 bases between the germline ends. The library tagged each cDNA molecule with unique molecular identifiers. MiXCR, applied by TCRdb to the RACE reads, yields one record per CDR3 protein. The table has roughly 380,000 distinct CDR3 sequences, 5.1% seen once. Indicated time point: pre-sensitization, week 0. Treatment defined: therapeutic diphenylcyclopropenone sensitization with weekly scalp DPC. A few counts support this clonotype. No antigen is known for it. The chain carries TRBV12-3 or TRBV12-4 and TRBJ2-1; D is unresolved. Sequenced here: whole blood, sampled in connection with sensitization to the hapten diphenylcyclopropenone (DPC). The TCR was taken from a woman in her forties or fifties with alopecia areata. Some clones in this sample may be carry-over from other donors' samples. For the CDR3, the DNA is TGTGCCAGCAGTTTAGGCACCGGTGAGCAGTTCTTC. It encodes CASSLGTGEQFF.